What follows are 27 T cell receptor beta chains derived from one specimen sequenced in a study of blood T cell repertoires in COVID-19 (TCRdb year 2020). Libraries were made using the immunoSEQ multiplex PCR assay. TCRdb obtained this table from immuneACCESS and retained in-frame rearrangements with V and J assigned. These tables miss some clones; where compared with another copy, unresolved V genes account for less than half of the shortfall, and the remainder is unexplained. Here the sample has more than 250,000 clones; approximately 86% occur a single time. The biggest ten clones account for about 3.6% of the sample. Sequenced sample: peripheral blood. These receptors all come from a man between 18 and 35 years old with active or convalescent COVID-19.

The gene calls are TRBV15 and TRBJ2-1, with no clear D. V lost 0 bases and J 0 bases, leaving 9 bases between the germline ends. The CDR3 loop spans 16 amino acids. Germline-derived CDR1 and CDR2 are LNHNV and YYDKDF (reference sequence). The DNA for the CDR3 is TGTGCCACCAGCAGAGATACTCAGCGCTCCTACAATGAGCAGTTCTTC. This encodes CATSRDTQRSYNEQFF.

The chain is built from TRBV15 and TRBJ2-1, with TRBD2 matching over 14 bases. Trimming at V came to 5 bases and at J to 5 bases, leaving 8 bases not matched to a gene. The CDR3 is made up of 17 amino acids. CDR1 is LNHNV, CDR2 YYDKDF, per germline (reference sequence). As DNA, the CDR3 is TGTGCCACCAGCTTCCGGACTAGCGGGAGGTTCCACAATGAGCAGTTCTTC. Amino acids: CATSFRTSGRFHNEQFF.

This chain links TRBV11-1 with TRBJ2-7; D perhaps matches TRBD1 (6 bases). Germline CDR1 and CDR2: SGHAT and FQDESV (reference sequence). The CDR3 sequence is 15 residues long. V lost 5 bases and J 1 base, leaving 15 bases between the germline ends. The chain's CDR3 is CASSPLGARSYEQYF. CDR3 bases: TGTGCCAGCAGCCCCTTGGGGGCGCGGTCCTACGAGCAGTACTTC.

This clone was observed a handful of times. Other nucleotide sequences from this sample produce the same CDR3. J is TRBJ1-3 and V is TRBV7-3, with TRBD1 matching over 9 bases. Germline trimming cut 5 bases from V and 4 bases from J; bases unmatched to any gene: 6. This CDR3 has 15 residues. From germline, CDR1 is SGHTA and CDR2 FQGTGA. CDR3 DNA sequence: TGTGCCAGCAGCCTTGGACAGGGGACGGGAAACACCATATATTTT. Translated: CASSLGQGTGNTIYF.

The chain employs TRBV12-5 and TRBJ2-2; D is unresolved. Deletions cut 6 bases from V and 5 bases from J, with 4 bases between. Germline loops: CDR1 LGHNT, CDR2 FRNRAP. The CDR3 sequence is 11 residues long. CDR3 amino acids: CASGRTGELFF. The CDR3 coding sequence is TGTGCTAGTGGCCGGACCGGGGAGCTGTTTTTT.

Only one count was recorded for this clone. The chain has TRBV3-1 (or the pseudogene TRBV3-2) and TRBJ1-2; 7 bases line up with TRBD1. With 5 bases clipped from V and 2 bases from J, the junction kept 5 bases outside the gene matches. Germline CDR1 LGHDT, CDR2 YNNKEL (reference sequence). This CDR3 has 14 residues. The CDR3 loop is CASSKNRGNYGYTF. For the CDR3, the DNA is TGTGCCAGCAGCAAGAACAGGGGAAACTATGGCTACACCTTC.

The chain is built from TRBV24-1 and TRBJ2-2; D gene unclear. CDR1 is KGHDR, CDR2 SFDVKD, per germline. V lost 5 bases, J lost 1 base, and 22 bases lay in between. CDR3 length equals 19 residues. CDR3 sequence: CATSAPLGDPVRNTGELFF. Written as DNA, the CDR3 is TGTGCCACCAGTGCCCCCCTCGGAGACCCCGTAAGGAACACCGGGGAGCTGTTTTTT.

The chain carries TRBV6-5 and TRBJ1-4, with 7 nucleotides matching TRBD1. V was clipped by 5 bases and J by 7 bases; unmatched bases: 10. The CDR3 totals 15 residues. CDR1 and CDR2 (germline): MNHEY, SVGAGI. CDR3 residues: CASSTSGTDGEKLFF. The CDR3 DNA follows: TGTGCCAGCAGTACCTCAGGGACAGACGGTGAAAAACTGTTTTTT.

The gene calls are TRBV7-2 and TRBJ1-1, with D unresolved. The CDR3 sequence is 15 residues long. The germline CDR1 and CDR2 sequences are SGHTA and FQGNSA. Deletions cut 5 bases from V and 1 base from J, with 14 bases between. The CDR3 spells CASSTMGTWNTEAFF. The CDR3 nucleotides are TGTGCCAGCAGCACGATGGGCACGTGGAACACTGAAGCTTTCTTT.

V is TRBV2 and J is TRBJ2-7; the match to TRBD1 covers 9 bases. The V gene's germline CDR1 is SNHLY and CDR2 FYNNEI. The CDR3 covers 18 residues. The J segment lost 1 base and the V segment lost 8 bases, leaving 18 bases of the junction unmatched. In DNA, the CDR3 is TGTGCCAGCCAGGGCGAATTACTGACAGGGGGTCCTTCCTACGAGCAGTACTTC. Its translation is CASQGELLTGGPSYEQYF. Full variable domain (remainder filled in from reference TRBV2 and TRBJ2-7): EPEVTQTPSHQVTQMGQEVILRCVPISNHLYFYWYRQILGQKVEFLVSFYNNEISEKSEIFDDQFSVERPDGSNFTLKIRSTKLEDSAMYFCASQGELLTGGPSYEQYFGPGTRLTVT.

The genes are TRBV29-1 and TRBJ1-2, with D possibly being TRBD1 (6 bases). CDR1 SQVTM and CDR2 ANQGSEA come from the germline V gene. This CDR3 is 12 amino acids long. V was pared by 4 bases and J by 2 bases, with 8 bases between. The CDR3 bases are TGCAGCGTTGGGACAGCGAACTATGGCTACACCTTC. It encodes CSVGTANYGYTF.

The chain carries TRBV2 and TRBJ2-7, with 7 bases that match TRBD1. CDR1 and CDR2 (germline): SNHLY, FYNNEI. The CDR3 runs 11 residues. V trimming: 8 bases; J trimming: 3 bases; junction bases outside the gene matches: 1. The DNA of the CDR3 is TGTGCCAGCGGGACAGACTACGAGCAGTACTTC. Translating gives CASGTDYEQYF.

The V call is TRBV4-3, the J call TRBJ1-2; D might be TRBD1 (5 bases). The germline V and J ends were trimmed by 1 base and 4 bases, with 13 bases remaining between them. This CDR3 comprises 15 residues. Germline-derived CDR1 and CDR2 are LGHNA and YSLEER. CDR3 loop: CASSQGDSSFYGYTF. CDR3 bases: TGCGCCAGCAGCCAAGGCGACAGCTCCTTCTATGGCTACACCTTC.

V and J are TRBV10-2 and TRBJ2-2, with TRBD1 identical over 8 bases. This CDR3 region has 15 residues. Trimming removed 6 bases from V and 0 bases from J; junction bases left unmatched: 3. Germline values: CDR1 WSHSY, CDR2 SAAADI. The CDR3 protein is CASRTGDPNTGELFF. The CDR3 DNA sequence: TGCGCCAGCAGGACAGGGGACCCGAACACCGGGGAGCTGTTTTTT.

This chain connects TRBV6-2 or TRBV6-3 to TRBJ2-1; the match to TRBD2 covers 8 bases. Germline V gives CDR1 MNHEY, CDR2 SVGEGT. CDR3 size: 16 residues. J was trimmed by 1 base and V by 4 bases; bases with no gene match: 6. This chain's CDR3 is CASSFPSGLSYNEQFF. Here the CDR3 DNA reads TGTGCCAGCAGTTTCCCTAGCGGGCTTTCCTACAATGAGCAGTTCTTC.

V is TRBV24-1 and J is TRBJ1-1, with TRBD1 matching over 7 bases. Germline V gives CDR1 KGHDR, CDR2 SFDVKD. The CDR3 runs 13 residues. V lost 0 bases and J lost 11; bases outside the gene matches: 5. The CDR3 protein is CATSDLDRVGAFF. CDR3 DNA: TGTGCCACCAGTGATTTGGACAGGGTTGGGGCTTTCTTT.

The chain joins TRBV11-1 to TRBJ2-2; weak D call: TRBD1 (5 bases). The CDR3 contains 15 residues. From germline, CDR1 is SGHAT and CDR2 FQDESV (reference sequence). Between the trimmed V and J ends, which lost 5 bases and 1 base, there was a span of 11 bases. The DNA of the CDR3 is TGTGCCAGCAGCCATGGGGCTTTGAACACCGGGGAGCTGTTTTTT. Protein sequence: CASSHGALNTGELFF.

CDR3 loop: CASSLAGIYEQYF. The CDR3 DNA follows: TGTGCCAGTTCCCTAGCGGGGATCTACGAGCAGTACTTC. This chain connects TRBV12-3 or TRBV12-4 to TRBJ2-7; the match to TRBD2 covers 9 bases. V was clipped by 9 bases and J by 3 bases; unmatched bases: 6. This CDR3 is built from 13 residues.

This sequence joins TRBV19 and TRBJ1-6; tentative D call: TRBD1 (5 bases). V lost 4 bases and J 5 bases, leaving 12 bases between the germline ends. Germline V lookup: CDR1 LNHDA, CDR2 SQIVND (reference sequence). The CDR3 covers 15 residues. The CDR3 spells CASSTSGVNNSPLHF. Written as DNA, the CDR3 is TGTGCCAGTAGTACTTCGGGGGTAAATAATTCACCCCTCCACTTT.

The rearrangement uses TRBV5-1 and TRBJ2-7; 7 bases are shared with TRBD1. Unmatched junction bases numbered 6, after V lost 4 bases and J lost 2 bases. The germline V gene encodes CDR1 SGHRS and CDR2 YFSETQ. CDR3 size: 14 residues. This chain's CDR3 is CASSTGQIPYEQYF. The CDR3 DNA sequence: TGCGCCAGCAGCACGGGACAGATCCCCTACGAGCAGTACTTC.

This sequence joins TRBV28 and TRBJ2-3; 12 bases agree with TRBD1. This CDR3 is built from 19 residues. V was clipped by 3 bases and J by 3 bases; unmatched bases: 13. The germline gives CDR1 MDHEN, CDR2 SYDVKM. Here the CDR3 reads CASSFLLSGTGGETDTQYF. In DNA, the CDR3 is TGTGCCAGCAGTTTCCTACTCTCCGGGACAGGGGGCGAGACAGATACGCAGTATTTT.

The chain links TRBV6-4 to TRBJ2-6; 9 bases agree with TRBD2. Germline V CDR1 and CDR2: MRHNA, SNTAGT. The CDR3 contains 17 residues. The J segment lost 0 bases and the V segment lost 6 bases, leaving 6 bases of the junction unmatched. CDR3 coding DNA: TGTGCCAGCAGCGTTAGCGGGGGCCGCTCTGGGGCCAACGTCCTGACTTTC. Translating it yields CASSVSGGRSGANVLTF.

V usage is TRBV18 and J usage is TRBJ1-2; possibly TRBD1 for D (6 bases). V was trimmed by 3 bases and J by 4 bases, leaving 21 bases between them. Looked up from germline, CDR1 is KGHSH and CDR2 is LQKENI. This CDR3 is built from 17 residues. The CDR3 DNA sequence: TGTGCCAGCTCACCGCCAGAGGGCAGGGGTCGCACCTATGGCTACACCTTC. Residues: CASSPPEGRGRTYGYTF. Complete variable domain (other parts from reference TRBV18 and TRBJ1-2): NAGVMQNPRHLVRRRGQEARLRCSPMKGHSHVYWYRQLPEEGLKFMVYLQKENIIDESGMPKERFSAEFPKEGPSILRIQQVVRGDSAAYFCASSPPEGRGRTYGYTFGSGTRLTVV.

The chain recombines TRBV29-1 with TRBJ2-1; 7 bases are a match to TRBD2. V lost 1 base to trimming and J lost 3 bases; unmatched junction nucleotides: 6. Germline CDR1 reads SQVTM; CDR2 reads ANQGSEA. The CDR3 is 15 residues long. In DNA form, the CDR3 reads TGCAGCGTTGAAGGGTTCGGCGGGAGCTACAATGAGCAGTTCTTC. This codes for CSVEGFGGSYNEQFF.

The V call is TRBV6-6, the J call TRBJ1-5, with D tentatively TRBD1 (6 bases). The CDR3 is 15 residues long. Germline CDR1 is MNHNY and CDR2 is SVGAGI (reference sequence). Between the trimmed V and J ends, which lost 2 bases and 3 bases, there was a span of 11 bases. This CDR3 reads CASSYDRLNNQPQHF. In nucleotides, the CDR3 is TGTGCCAGCAGTTACGACAGGCTTAACAATCAGCCCCAGCATTTT.

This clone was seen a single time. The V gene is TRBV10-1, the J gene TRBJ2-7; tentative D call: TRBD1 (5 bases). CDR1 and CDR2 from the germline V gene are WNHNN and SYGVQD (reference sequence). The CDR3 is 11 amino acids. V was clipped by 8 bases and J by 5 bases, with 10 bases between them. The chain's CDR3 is CASPGSNEQYF. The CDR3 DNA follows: TGCGCCAGCCCAGGGTCCAACGAGCAGTACTTC.

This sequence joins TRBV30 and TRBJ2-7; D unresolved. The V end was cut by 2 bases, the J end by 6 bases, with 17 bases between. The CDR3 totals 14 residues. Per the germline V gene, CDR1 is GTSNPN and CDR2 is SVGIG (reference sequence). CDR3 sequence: CAWSSTVGSGEQYF. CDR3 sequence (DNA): TGTGCCTGGAGTAGCACAGTCGGTAGTGGCGAGCAGTACTTC.